Described below is a single TCR beta chain sequence and its context. The antigen is not known. The data were produced by immunoSEQ multiplex PCR, yet TCRdb's version contains in-frame clones alone and is incomplete. The table lists 40,000 to 50,000 clones, 88% of them singletons. These data come from a study of T cells in localized non-small cell lung cancer. Overall study results and limits: A median of about 50 clones ranked among the top 100 in tumor appeared in adjacent lung.

V lost 1 base and J lost 3, with 10 bases in between. The germline CDR1 and CDR2 sequences are MGHDK and SYGVNS. CDR3 length: 15 amino acids. The source was peripheral blood, collected before any cancer treatment. The source of this sequence is a female donor at least 60 years old with stage I squamous cell lung carcinoma. The V gene is TRBV25-1, the J gene TRBJ1-5; D possibly corresponds to TRBD1 (5 bases). CDR3 sequence reads: CASSEFGGSNQPQHF. The CDR3 DNA reads TGTGCCAGCAGTGAATTCGGGGGATCCAATCAGCCCCAGCATTTT.